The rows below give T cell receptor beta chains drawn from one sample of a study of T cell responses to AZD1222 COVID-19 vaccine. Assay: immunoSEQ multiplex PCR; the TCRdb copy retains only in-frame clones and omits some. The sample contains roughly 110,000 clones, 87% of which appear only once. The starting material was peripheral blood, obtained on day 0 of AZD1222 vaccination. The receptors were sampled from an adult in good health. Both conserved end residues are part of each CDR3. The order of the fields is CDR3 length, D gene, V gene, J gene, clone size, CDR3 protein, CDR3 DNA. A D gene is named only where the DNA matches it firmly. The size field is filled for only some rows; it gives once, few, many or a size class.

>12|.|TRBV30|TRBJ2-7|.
CAWRKGAYEQYF
TGTGCCTGGAGGAAGGGGGCCTACGAGCAGTACTTC
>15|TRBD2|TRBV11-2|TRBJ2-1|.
CASSRERGSYNEQFF
TGTGCCAGCAGCCGCGAGCGGGGAAGTTACAATGAGCAGTTCTTC
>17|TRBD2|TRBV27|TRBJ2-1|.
CASSPHWAGGKIDEQFF
TGTGCCAGCAGTCCCCATTGGGCGGGGGGTAAGATCGATGAGCAGTTCTTC
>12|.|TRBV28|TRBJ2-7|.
CASSLVLGEQYF
TGTGCCAGCAGTTTAGTCCTGGGCGAGCAGTACTTC
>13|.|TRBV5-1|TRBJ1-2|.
CASSSGVKDGYTF
TGCGCCAGCAGCTCAGGGGTAAAGGATGGCTACACCTTC
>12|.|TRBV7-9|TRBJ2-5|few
CASSPNQETQYF
TGTGCCAGCAGCCCTAACCAAGAGACCCAGTACTTC
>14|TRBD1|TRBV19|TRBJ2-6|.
CASADRDGANVLTF
TGTGCCAGTGCGGACAGGGATGGGGCCAACGTCCTGACTTTC
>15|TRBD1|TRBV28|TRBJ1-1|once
CASKRTGQGGTEAFF
TGTGCCAGCAAAAGGACGGGACAGGGAGGCACTGAAGCTTTCTTT
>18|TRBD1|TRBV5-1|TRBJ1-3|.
CASSSELGQTNSGNTIYF
TGCGCCAGCAGCTCAGAGTTGGGACAGACCAACTCTGGAAACACCATATATTTT
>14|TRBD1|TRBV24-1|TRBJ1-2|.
CATSDLSGGGGYTF
TGTGCCACCAGTGATTTATCAGGGGGCGGCGGCTACACCTTC
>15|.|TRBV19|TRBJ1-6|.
CASKTALSYNSPLHF
TGTGCCAGTAAGACGGCCCTCTCCTATAATTCACCCCTCCACTTT
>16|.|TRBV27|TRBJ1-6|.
CASSFLGAGVDSPLHF
TGTGCCAGCAGTTTTCTGGGGGCCGGGGTGGATTCACCCCTCCACTTT
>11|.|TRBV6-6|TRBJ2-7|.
CASSPAYEQYF
TGTGCCAGCAGTCCTGCCTACGAGCAGTACTTC
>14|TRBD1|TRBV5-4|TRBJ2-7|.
CASSPGQGVHEQYF
TGTGCCAGCAGCCCGGGACAGGGGGTCCACGAGCAGTACTTC
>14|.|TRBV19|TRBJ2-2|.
CASSTIGGTGELFF
TGTGCCAGTAGTACAATCGGGGGCACCGGGGAGCTGTTTTTT
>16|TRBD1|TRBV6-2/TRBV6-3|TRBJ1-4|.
CASSPGTGNLNEKLFF
TGTGCCAGCAGTCCCGGGACAGGGAACCTAAATGAAAAACTGTTTTTT
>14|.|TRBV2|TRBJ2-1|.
CASTMTVSYNEQFF
TGTGCCAGCACCATGACAGTTTCCTACAATGAGCAGTTCTTC
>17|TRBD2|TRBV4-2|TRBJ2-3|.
CASSPGSGGARADTQYF
TGTGCCAGCAGCCCGGGTAGCGGGGGGGCCAGGGCAGATACGCAGTATTTT
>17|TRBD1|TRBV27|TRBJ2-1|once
CASSFLVTGGGPNEQFF
TGTGCCAGCAGTTTTCTCGTCACAGGGGGCGGCCCGAATGAGCAGTTCTTC
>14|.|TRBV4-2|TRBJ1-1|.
CASSQGVRDTEAFF
TGTGCCAGCAGCCAAGGCGTAAGGGACACTGAAGCTTTCTTT
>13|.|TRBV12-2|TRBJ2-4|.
CASRPRGRNIQYF
TGTGCAAGTCGCCCCAGGGGGCGTAACATTCAGTACTTC
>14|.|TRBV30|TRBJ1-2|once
CAWSVQLGGDGYTF
TGTGCCTGGAGTGTACAGTTAGGGGGGGATGGCTACACCTTC
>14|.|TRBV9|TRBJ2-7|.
CASSVAGTNYEQYF
TGTGCCAGCAGCGTAGCGGGAACTAACTACGAGCAGTACTTC
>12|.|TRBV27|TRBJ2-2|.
CASSLYTGELFF
TGTGCCAGCAGTTTATACACCGGGGAGCTGTTTTTT
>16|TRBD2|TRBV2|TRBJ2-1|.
CASSERLAGGLDEQFF
TGTGCCAGCAGTGAGAGACTAGCGGGAGGGCTCGATGAGCAGTTCTTC
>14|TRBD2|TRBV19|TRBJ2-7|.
CASTTSGGLTEQYF
TGTGCCAGTACCACTAGCGGGGGCCTGACCGAGCAGTACTTC
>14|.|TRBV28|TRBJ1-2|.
CASSPPSRVYGYTF
TGTGCCAGCAGTCCTCCGAGCAGGGTCTATGGCTACACCTTC
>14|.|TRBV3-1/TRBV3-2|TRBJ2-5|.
CASSQDATVGTQYF
TGTGCCAGCAGCCAAGATGCGACGGTCGGGACCCAGTACTTC
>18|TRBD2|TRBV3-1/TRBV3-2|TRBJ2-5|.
CASSHLRTSGRALETQYF
TGTGCCAGCAGCCATCTAAGGACTAGCGGGAGGGCTCTAGAGACCCAGTACTTC
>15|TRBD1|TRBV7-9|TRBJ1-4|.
CASSIRDRTNEKLFF
TGTGCCAGCAGCATCCGGGACAGGACTAATGAAAAACTGTTTTTT
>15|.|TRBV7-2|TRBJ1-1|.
CASSLEAGPNTEAFF
TGTGCCAGCAGCTTAGAGGCAGGACCTAACACTGAAGCTTTCTTT
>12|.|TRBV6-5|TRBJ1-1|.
CASSYGNLEAFF
TGTGCCAGCAGTTACGGGAATCTAGAAGCTTTCTTT
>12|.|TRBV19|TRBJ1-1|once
CASSIGNTEAFF
TGTGCCAGTAGTATAGGCAACACTGAAGCTTTCTTT
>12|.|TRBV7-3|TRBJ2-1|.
CASGLGSSEQFF
TGTGCCAGCGGTCTTGGTAGCTCTGAGCAGTTCTTC
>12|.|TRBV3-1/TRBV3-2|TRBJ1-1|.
CASSQGRTEAFF
TGTGCCAGCAGCCAAGGTAGGACCGAAGCTTTCTTT
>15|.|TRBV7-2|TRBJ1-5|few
CASSERDGSNQPQHF
TGTGCCAGCAGCGAAAGGGACGGTAGCAATCAGCCCCAGCATTTT
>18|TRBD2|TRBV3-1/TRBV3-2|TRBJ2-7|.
CASSQDMTSGRRGYEQYF
TGTGCCAGCAGCCAAGATATGACTAGCGGGAGGAGAGGCTACGAGCAGTACTTC